This T cell receptor beta chain was obtained from a study of cytomegalovirus exposure and HLA in healthy donors. The PCR contained 60 Vbeta and 13 Jbeta primers. Clones were read by immunoSEQ multiplex PCR, and TCRdb kept only the in-frame ones, dropping some. Of 140,000 or so clones in the sample, approximately 80% were seen once. With respect to this clone: Its specificity is not known.

Study results and caveats: A later examination showed that TCR association rates differed by HLA locus, with DRB1 most and HLA-C fewest.

CDR1 and CDR2 (germline): MRHNA, SNTAGT. J gave up 2 bases and V 7 bases, and 7 bases lay outside the gene matches. The length of the CDR3 is 14 residues. The TCR originated in a man aged 35 to 55 in good health and CMV-seronegative. The sample taken for sequencing was PBMCs. The rearrangement links TRBV6-4 to TRBJ2-7; 8 bases map to TRBD1. The CDR3 DNA sequence: TGTGCCAGCATTCACAGGGGGAAAGCCTACGAGCAGTACTTC. This sequence encodes CASIHRGKAYEQYF.